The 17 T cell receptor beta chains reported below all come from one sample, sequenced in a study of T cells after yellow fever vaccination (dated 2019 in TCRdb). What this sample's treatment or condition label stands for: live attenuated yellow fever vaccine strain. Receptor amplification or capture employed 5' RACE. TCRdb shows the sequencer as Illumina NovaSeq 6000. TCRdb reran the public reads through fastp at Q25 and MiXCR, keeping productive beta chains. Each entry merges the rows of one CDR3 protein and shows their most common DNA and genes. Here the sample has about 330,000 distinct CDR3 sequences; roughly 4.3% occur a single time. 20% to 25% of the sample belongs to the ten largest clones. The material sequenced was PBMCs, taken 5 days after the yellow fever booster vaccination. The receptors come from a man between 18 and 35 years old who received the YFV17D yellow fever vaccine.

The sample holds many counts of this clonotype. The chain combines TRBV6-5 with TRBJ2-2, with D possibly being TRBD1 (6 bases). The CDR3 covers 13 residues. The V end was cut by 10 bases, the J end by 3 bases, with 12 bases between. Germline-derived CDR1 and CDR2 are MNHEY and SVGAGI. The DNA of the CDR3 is TGTGCCATTCGACAGGAGGACACCGGGGAGCTGTTTTTT. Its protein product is CAIRQEDTGELFF.

The CDR3 DNA follows: TGTGCCAGCAGCCCACCCAACCGACTAGCGGGGGGGGAGCAGTTCTTC. As protein: CASSPPNRLAGGEQFF. V gene TRBV6-5 combines with J gene TRBJ2-1; 14 bases align to TRBD2. CDR3 length: 16 residues. V shed 6 bases and J 10 bases; nucleotides not matched to a gene: 11. Germline CDR1 reads MNHEY; CDR2 reads SVGAGI.

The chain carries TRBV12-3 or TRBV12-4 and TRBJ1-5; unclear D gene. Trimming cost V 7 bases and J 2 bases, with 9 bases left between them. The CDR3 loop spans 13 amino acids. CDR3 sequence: CASKIEGNQPQHF. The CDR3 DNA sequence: TGTGCCAGCAAGATAGAAGGCAATCAGCCCCAGCATTTT.

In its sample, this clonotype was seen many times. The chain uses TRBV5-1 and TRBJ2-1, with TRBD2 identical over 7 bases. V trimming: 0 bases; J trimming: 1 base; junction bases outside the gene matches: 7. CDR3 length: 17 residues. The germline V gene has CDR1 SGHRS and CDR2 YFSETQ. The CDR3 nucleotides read TGCGCCAGCAGCTTGGCGCTAGCGGAATATTCCTACAATGAGCAGTTCTTC. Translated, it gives CASSLALAEYSYNEQFF.

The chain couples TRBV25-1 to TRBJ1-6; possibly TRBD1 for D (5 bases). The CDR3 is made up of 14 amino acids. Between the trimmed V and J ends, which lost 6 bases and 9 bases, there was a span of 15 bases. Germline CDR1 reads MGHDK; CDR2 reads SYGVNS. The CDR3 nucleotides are TGTGCCAGCAGCCTAGACAGTCGGAGTTCACCCCTCCACTTT. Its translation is CASSLDSRSSPLHF.

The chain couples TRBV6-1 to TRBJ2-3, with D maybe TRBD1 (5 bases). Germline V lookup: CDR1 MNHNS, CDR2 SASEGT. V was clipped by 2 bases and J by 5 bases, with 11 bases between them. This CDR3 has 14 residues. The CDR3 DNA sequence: TGTGCCAGCAGTGAACAGGGTAGAAGAGATACGCAGTATTTT. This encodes CASSEQGRRDTQYF.

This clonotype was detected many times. The CDR3 DNA is TGTGCCAGCAGCTTGGCCGGGGCGGGGGAGACCCAGTACTTC. It specifies CASSLAGAGETQYF. The chain has TRBV5-5 and TRBJ2-5, with D possibly matching TRBD2 (6 bases). Trimming stripped 0 bases from V and 5 bases from J, with 11 bases between. This CDR3 spans 14 amino acids. Germline V lookup: CDR1 SGHKS, CDR2 YYEKEE (reference sequence).

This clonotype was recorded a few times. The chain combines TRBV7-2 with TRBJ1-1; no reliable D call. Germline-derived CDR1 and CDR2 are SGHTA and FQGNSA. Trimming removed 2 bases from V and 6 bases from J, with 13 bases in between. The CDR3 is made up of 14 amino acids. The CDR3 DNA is TGTGCCAGCAGCTTAATGGCGCCCAGCCCTGAAGCTTTCTTT. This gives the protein CASSLMAPSPEAFF.

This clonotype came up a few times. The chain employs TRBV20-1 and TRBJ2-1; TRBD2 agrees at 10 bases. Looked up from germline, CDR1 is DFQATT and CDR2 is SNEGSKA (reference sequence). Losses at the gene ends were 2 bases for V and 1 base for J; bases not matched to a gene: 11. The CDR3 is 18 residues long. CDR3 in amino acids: CSARMASGGHGSYNEQFF. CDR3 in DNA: TGCAGTGCTAGAATGGCTAGCGGGGGCCACGGGTCCTACAATGAGCAGTTCTTC.

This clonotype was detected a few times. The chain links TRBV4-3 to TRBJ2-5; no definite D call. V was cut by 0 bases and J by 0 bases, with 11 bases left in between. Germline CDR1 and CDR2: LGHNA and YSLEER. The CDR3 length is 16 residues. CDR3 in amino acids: CASSQDFTWDQETQYF. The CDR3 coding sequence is TGCGCCAGCAGCCAAGATTTCACCTGGGACCAAGAGACCCAGTACTTC.

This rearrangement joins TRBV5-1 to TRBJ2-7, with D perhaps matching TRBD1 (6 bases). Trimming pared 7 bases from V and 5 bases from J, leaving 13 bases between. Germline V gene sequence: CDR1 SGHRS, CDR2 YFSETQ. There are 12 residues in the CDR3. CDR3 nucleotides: TGCGCCAGCCGCGCCAGGGACAACGAGCAGTACTTC. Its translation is CASRARDNEQYF. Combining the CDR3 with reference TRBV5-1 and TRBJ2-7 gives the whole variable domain KAGVTQTPRYLIKTRGQQVTLSCSPISGHRSVSWYQQTPGQGLQFLFEYFSETQRNKGNFPGRFSGRQFSNSRSEMNVSTLELGDSALYLCASRARDNEQYFGPGTRLTVT.

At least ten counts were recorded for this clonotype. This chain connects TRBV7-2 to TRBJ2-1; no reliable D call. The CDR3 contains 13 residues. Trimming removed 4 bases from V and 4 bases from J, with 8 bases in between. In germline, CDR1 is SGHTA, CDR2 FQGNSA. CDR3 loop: CASSSRRYNEQFF. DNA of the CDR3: TGTGCCAGCAGCTCTCGACGGTACAATGAGCAGTTCTTC. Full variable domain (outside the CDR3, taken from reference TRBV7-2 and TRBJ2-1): GAGVSQSPSNKVTEKGKDVELRCDPISGHTALYWYRQSLGQGLEFLIYFQGNSAPDKSGLPSDRFSAERTGGSVSTLTIQRTQQEDSAVYLCASSSRRYNEQFFGPGTRLTVL.

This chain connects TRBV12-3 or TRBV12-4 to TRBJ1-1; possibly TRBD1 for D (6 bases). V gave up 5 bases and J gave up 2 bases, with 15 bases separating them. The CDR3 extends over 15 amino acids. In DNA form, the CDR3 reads TGTGCCAGCAGTCACGACACGGGACACAACACTGAAGCTTTCTTT. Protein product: CASSHDTGHNTEAFF.

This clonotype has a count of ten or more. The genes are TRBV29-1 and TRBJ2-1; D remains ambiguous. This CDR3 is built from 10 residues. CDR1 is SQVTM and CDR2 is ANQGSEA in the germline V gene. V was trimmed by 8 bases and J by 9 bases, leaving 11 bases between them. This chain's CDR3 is CSSRTGEQFF. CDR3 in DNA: TGCAGCTCTAGAACCGGTGAGCAGTTCTTC.

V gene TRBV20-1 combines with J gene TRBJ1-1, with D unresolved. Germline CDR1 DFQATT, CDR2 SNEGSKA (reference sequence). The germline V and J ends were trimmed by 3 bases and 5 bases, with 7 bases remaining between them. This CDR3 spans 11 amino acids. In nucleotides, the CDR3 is TGCAGTGCTAGCCCTGAAACTGAAGCTTTCTTT. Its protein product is CSASPETEAFF.

This CDR3 is CASSSQGAMHNEQFF. The CDR3 nucleotides are TGTGCCAGCAGTTCTCAGGGGGCCATGCACAATGAGCAGTTCTTC. The chain uses TRBV6-5 and TRBJ2-1, with 8 bases aligning to TRBD1. This CDR3 is built from 15 residues. J lost 5 bases, V lost 4 bases, and 7 bases had no gene match. The germline V gene has CDR1 MNHEY and CDR2 SVGAGI.

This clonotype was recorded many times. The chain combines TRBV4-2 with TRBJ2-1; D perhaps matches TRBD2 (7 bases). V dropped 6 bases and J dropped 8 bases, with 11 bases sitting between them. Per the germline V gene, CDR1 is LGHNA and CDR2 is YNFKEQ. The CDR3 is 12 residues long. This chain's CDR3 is CASRGGRYEQFF. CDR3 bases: TGTGCCAGCAGGGGGGGGCGCTATGAGCAGTTCTTC.